One sample yielded the 15 T cell receptor beta chains listed below, sequenced in a study of control samples from healthy donors and cancer patients (dated by TCRdb to 2020 to 2022). Receptors were amplified or captured by the immunoSEQ multiplex PCR assay. TCRdb re-hosts the immuneACCESS table, in-frame sequences only. Its copies lack some clones; in the studies checked, an unresolved V gene accounts for under half of them, and the cause for the rest is not known. The sample table lists about 180,000 clones, approximately 92% of them with a count of one. 1.3% to 1.5% of the sample is in the top ten clones. Sequencing used blood. The receptors were gathered from a man aged 25 to 45 in good health.

The rearrangement links TRBV4-1 to TRBJ2-1; 10 positions match TRBD2. Trimming cost V 1 base and J 3 bases; bases outside gene matches: 9. This CDR3 has 18 residues. Germline V CDR1 and CDR2: MGHRA, YSYEKL. The CDR3 protein is CASSQVPLLAGDYNEQFF. For the CDR3, the DNA is TGCGCCAGCAGCCAAGTCCCTCTCCTAGCGGGGGACTACAATGAGCAGTTCTTC.

V gene TRBV7-3 combines with J gene TRBJ2-2; 9 bases are shared with TRBD1. The CDR3 runs 16 residues. Germline lookup yields CDR1 SGHTA and CDR2 FQGTGA. The ends lost 1 base at V and 6 bases at J; junction bases unmatched: 6. The chain's CDR3 is CASSLKGQGIPGELFF. CDR3 bases: TGTGCCAGCAGCTTAAAGGGACAGGGTATTCCCGGGGAGCTGTTTTTT.

The gene calls are TRBV7-2 and TRBJ1-2, with a tentative D call TRBD1 (5 bases). The V end lost 2 bases, the J end lost 8 bases, and 12 bases lay between the germline ends. This CDR3 has 13 amino acids. The germline V gene encodes CDR1 SGHTA and CDR2 FQGNSA. The CDR3 DNA follows: TGTGCCAGCAGCTTATCGGGGGTAGAGGGCTACACCTTC. Translation gives CASSLSGVEGYTF.

This clone was detected only once. The chain has TRBV6-4 and TRBJ2-3; possibly TRBD1 or TRBD2 for D (6 bases each). This CDR3 is 14 amino acids long. Germline loops: CDR1 MRHNA, CDR2 SNTAGT. Trimming removed 8 bases from V and 8 bases from J, with 20 bases in between. The CDR3 protein is CASSEGGQSGTQYF. CDR3 sequence (DNA): TGTGCCAGCTCCGAGGGGGGCCAGTCCGGTACGCAGTATTTT.

The V gene is TRBV5-4, the J gene TRBJ2-7; no firm D call. Germline values: CDR1 SGHNT, CDR2 YYREEE (reference sequence). The CDR3 extends over 12 amino acids. V shed 0 bases and J shed 7 bases, with 8 bases lying between them. In DNA, the CDR3 is TGTGCCAGCAGCTTGGGAGTGGATGAGCAGTACTTC. Translating gives CASSLGVDEQYF.

This chain uses TRBV7-2 with TRBJ2-3; possibly TRBD2 for D (6 bases). Trimming cost V 1 base and J 13 bases, with 9 bases left between them. Germline V CDR1 and CDR2: SGHTA, FQGNSA. The CDR3 is 11 amino acids. The CDR3: CASSLGGVKYF. In DNA, the CDR3 is TGTGCCAGCAGCTTAGGCGGGGTGAAGTATTTT. The full variable domain, its missing parts supplied by reference TRBV7-2 and TRBJ2-3, is GAGVSQSPSNKVTEKGKDVELRCDPISGHTALYWYRQSLGQGLEFLIYFQGNSAPDKSGLPSDRFSAERTGGSVSTLTIQRTQQEDSAVYLCASSLGGVKYFGPGTRLTVL.

V usage is TRBV30 and J usage is TRBJ2-5, with no clear D. Germline V gene lookup returns CDR1 GTSNPN and CDR2 SVGIG (reference sequence). Trimming pared 0 bases from V and 3 bases from J, leaving 2 bases between. CDR3 length: 11 residues. CDR3 protein: CAWSVKETQYF. The CDR3 bases are TGTGCCTGGAGTGTAAAAGAGACCCAGTACTTC.

This chain uses TRBV6-5 with TRBJ2-3, with TRBD1 identical over 7 bases. V shed 7 bases and J 6 bases; nucleotides not matched to a gene: 7. The CDR3 length is 13 residues. Germline V gene lookup returns CDR1 MNHEY and CDR2 SVGAGI. The CDR3 is CASTNRGEDTQYF. The CDR3 DNA is TGTGCCAGCACTAACAGGGGTGAGGATACGCAGTATTTT.

The genes are TRBV7-6 and TRBJ1-3, with D perhaps matching TRBD1 (5 bases). In germline, CDR1 is SGHVS, CDR2 FNYEAQ. The CDR3 length is 17 residues. The V gene lost 5 bases and the J gene lost 0 bases, with 17 bases spanning the gap. The CDR3 DNA reads as TGTGCCAGCAGCATAGGGACCCTTGGATCCTCTGGAAACACCATATATTTT. It is translated as CASSIGTLGSSGNTIYF.

The genes are TRBV27 and TRBJ2-7; 7 bases align to TRBD1. The CDR3 is 15 amino acids. The V gene's germline CDR1 is MNHEY and CDR2 SMNVEV (reference sequence). The trim removed 1 base at V and 0 bases at J, leaving 3 bases unmatched. CDR3 in DNA: TGTGCCAGCAGTTTATTAGGGACAGACTCCTACGAGCAGTACTTC. This translates into CASSLLGTDSYEQYF.

Turning to this clone: Within the sample, other DNA sequences also encode this same CDR3. The chain has TRBV7-6 and TRBJ2-7; D remains unclear. Trimming stripped 5 bases from V and 0 bases from J, with 8 bases between. The CDR3 runs 13 residues. Germline V lookup: CDR1 SGHVS, CDR2 FNYEAQ. CDR3 sequence: CASSEVLSYEQYF. Written as DNA, the CDR3 is TGTGCCAGCAGCGAGGTCCTCTCCTACGAGCAGTACTTC. Combining the CDR3 with reference TRBV7-6 and TRBJ2-7 gives the whole variable domain GAGVSQSPRYKVTKRGQDVALRCDPISGHVSLYWYRQALGQGPEFLTYFNYEAQQDKSGLPNDRFSAERPEGSISTLTIQRTEQRDSAMYRCASSEVLSYEQYFGPGTRLTVT.

The chain carries TRBV15 and TRBJ1-5, with 7 positions matching TRBD1. Germline-derived CDR1 and CDR2 are LNHNV and YYDKDF (reference sequence). The junction had 11 bases not matched to a gene; V was cut back by 6 bases and J by 6 bases. The CDR3 contains 15 residues. CDR3 loop: CATSQTGVSVQPQHF. As DNA, the CDR3 is TGTGCCACCAGTCAAACAGGGGTTTCAGTTCAGCCCCAGCATTTT.

The chain links TRBV19 to TRBJ2-7, with a tentative D call TRBD1 (5 bases). This CDR3 has 13 amino acids. The V gene's germline CDR1 is LNHDA and CDR2 SQIVND (reference sequence). With 4 bases removed from V and 2 bases from J, the gap between germline ends came to 9 bases. CDR3 coding DNA: TGTGCCAGTAGTACTCAGGGCCCCTACGAGCAGTACTTC. It yields the protein CASSTQGPYEQYF.

The V call is TRBV10-3, the J call TRBJ1-2, with D perhaps TRBD1 (6 bases). CDR1 and CDR2 (germline): ENHRY, SYGVKD. V lost 2 bases and J lost 5, with 21 bases in between. This CDR3 contains 17 residues. In DNA, the CDR3 is TGTGCCATCAGTGAGACGACCAACCGGGACATTTCATATGGCTACACCTTC. Translating gives CAISETTNRDISYGYTF.

This clone is a singleton in its sample. The chain has TRBV9 and TRBJ2-2; D remains ambiguous. Per the germline V gene, CDR1 is SGDLS and CDR2 is YYNGEE. CDR3 length: 14 residues. Trimming shortened V by 1 base and J by 7 bases, and 11 bases separated the two germline ends. CDR3 sequence reads: CASSVSARSGELFF. The CDR3 region has the DNA TGTGCCAGCAGCGTATCGGCCCGTAGCGGGGAGCTGTTTTTT.